The present T cell receptor (beta chain) was sequenced within a study of T cell responses to AZD1222 COVID-19 vaccine. The CDR3 loop spans 14 amino acids. Germline loops: CDR1 GTSNPN, CDR2 SVGIG (reference sequence). V shed 3 bases and J shed 4 bases, with 12 bases lying between them. Data came from immunoSEQ multiplex PCR; TCRdb stores just in-frame clones and leaves some out. Of around 180,000 clones in the sample, approximately 94% were seen once. This TCR was recovered from an adult in good health. This specimen was peripheral blood, taken on day 0 of AZD1222 vaccination. The chain carries TRBV30 and TRBJ2-2, with D possibly being TRBD1 or TRBD2 (5 bases each). The CDR3 spells CAWRTGPLTGELFF. The CDR3, as DNA: TGTGCCTGGAGGACGGGACCGCTCACCGGGGAGCTGTTTTTT. Using reference TRBV30 and TRBJ2-2 for the parts outside the CDR3, the full variable domain is SQTIHQWPATLVQPVGSPLSLECTVEGTSNPNLYWYRQAAGRGLQLLFYSVGIGQISSEVPQNLSASRPQDRQFILSSKKLLLSDSGFYLCAWRTGPLTGELFFGEGSRLTVL.